Listed below are T cell receptor beta chains from one sample, sequenced in a study of blood T cell repertoires in COVID-19. Repertoires were generated with immunoSEQ multiplex PCR, while TCRdb's copy carries only in-frame clones and drops some. The sample records about 13,000 clones, approximately 86% being singletons. The sequencing sample was made of peripheral blood. Receptor source: an elderly man with acute or convalescent COVID-19. Both conserved end residues are part of each CDR3. A D gene is named only where the DNA matches it firmly. Part of the rows lack a size; the others show once, few, many or a class for expanded clones.

>.|TRBD2|TRBJ2-1|TRBV7-3
TGTGCCAGCAGGCAACCCGGGACTAGCGGGGGAGGTGAGCAGTTCTTC
CASRQPGTSGGGEQFF
>.|TRBD2|TRBJ2-7|TRBV5-1
TGCGCCAGCAGCTTGGCTAGCGGGATTTACGAGCAGTACTTC
CASSLASGIYEQYF
>once|.|TRBJ1-4|TRBV5-1
TGCGCCAGCAGCTTGGTGGACGGAAGCGGCGAAAAACTGTTTTTT
CASSLVDGSGEKLFF
>.|.|TRBJ2-2|TRBV2
TGTGCCAGCAGGGGAGTGGCGAACACCGGGGAGCTGTTTTTT
CASRGVANTGELFF
>.|TRBD1|TRBJ2-1|TRBV6-2/TRBV6-3
TGTGCCAGCAGTACCGATCCGACAGGGCGGCACAATGAGCAGTTCTTC
CASSTDPTGRHNEQFF
>.|.|TRBJ1-2|TRBV5-1
TGCGCCAGCAGCTTGCAGGGTTTAGATGGCTACACCTTC
CASSLQGLDGYTF
>.|.|TRBJ2-3|TRBV5-6
TGTGCCAGCAGCTTGGGCAGGGCGAGGACAGATACGCAGTATTTT
CASSLGRARTDTQYF
>.|TRBD2|TRBJ2-2|TRBV5-1
TGCGCCACCGGGAGTCTCGGGGGGACCTTCACCGGGGAGCTGTTTTTT
CATGSLGGTFTGELFF
>.|.|TRBJ2-1|TRBV10-1
TGCGCCAGCACCCACGTAACAGAGTACAATGAGCAGTTCTTC
CASTHVTEYNEQFF
>few|TRBD2|TRBJ2-1|TRBV7-2
TGTGCCAGCAGTTATAGCGGGACCACCTACAATGAGCAGTTCTTC
CASSYSGTTYNEQFF
>.|.|TRBJ2-7|TRBV11-2
TGTGCCAGCAGCCGACAGGAGTACTACGAGCAGTACTTC
CASSRQEYYEQYF
>.|.|TRBJ2-7|TRBV5-6
TGTGCCAGCAGCTTCGGGGGGCACGAACTCTTCACCTACGAGCAGTACTTC
CASSFGGHELFTYEQYF
>.|TRBD1|TRBJ1-3|TRBV14
TGTGCCAGCACCAGGGGGCAAATCTCTGGAAACACCATATATTTT
CASTRGQISGNTIYF
>.|TRBD2|TRBJ2-2|TRBV6-6
TGTGCCAGCAGTTACCTAGCGGCGAACACCGGGGAGCTGTTTTTT
CASSYLAANTGELFF
>.|.|TRBJ1-5|TRBV4-1
TGCGCCAGCAGCCAAGATTTGGGAGGGGCGCGGACCCAGCATTTT
CASSQDLGGARTQHF
>.|TRBD1|TRBJ1-6|TRBV3-1/TRBV3-2
TGTGCCAGCAGCCTCTTTCTTGTGTCAGGGGGAAGTTCACCCCTCCACTTT
CASSLFLVSGGSSPLHF
>.|.|TRBJ1-1|TRBV3-1/TRBV3-2
TGTGCCAGCAGCCAAGGAACAGCGGCCAAAGCTTTCTTT
CASSQGTAAKAFF
>.|.|TRBJ2-5|TRBV7-3
TGTGCCAGCAGTACGGGACACACGTACCAAGAGACCCAGTACTTC
CASSTGHTYQETQYF
>.|.|TRBJ2-1|TRBV30
TGTGCCTGGGCGTTCGGGGTAGGTCCCTACAATGAGCAGTTCTTC
CAWAFGVGPYNEQFF
>few|.|TRBJ2-7|TRBV5-1
TGCGCCAGCAGCTTGGTGCGGGGTTACGAGCAGTACTTC
CASSLVRGYEQYF
>.|.|TRBJ2-7|TRBV18
TGTGCCAGCTCACCACGGGACCCTGGGACATACGAGCAGTACTTC
CASSPRDPGTYEQYF
>few|.|TRBJ2-1|TRBV13
TGTGCCAGCAGCGAACGCGGCCCCAGTACCAATGAGCAGTTCTTC
CASSERGPSTNEQFF
>.|TRBD2|TRBJ2-5|TRBV2
TGTGCCAGCAGTCCCCCGGGACTAGCGCGAGAGACCCAGTACTTC
CASSPPGLARETQYF
>.|.|TRBJ2-3|TRBV2
TGTGCCAGCGCCGGGACTTCAGATACGCAGTATTTT
CASAGTSDTQYF
>.|TRBD1|TRBJ1-2|TRBV6-1
TGTGCCAGCAGTGACACAGGGGGGACCTTC
CASSDTGGTF
>.|TRBD1|TRBJ1-5|TRBV28
TGTGCCAGCAGGACAGGGTCCAATCAGCCCCAGCATTTT
CASRTGSNQPQHF
>.|.|TRBJ1-1|TRBV5-5
TGTGCCAGCAGCTTGTACGGTGTTGGTGCTTTCTTT
CASSLYGVGAFF
>few|TRBD1|TRBJ1-6|TRBV5-1
TGCGCCAGCAGCTTGGATGGACAGGGGGCTAGTTCACCCCTCCACTTT
CASSLDGQGASSPLHF
>.|.|TRBJ1-5|TRBV12-3/TRBV12-4
TGTGCCAGCACCTCGGACTGGAATCAGCCCCAGCATTTT
CASTSDWNQPQHF
>.|.|TRBJ2-7|TRBV19
TGTGCCAGTAGCGAACAGGTCCTCTACGAGCAGTACTTC
CASSEQVLYEQYF